This T cell receptor beta chain was found in a study of blood T cells in healthy people across ages. General study points: Fewer expanded clones and more diversity marked long-lived versus aged donors. CMV infection status of these donors was not known.

This CDR3 region has 12 residues. Trimming removed 1 base at V and 6 bases at J, with 9 bases between. In germline, CDR1 is GTSNPN, CDR2 SVGIG (reference sequence). A sample-barcoded 5' primer and a J-beta primer mix were used in a second PCR of roughly 6 to 12 cycles. Every single cDNA molecule received a tag from a template-switch adaptor with 12 random nucleotides. TCRdb ran MiXCR on the 5' RACE reads and lists one entry per CDR3 protein. The sample includes about 1.4 million distinct CDR3 sequences, around 59% seen only once; the top ten take more than 6%. This clonotype has a single count. The target antigen is unknown.

This sequence was found in a young man in good health. The V and J genes are TRBV30 and TRBJ1-2, with a weak D call TRBD1 (5 bases). The sample was blood. The CDR3 sequence is CAWSESGNGYTF. The CDR3, as DNA: TGTGCCTGGAGTGAGTCAGGGAATGGCTACACCTTC.